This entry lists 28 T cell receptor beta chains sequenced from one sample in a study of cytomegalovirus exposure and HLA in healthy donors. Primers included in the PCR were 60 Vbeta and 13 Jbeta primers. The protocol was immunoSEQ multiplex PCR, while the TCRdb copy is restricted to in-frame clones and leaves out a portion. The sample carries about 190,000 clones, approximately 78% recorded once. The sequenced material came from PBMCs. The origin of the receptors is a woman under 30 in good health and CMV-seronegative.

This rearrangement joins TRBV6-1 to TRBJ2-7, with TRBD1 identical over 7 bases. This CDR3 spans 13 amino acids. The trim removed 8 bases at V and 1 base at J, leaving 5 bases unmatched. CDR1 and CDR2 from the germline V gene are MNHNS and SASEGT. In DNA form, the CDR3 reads TGTGCCAGCGTACAGGGGAGTTCCTACGAGCAGTACTTC. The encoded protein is CASVQGSSYEQYF.

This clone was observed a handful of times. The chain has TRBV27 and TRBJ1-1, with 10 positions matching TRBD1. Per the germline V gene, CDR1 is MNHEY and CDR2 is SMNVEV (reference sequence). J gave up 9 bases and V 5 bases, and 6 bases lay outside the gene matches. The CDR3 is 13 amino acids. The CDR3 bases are TGTGCCAGCAGTCCCGGGGACAGGGGCCAAGCTTTCTTT. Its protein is CASSPGDRGQAFF.

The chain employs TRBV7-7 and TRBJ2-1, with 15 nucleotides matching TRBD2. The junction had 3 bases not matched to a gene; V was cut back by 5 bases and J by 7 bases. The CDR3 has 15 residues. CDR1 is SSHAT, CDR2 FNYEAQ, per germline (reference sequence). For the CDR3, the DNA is TGTGCCAGCAGCCCAGGACTAGCGGGAGGGAATGAGCAGTTCTTC. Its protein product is CASSPGLAGGNEQFF.

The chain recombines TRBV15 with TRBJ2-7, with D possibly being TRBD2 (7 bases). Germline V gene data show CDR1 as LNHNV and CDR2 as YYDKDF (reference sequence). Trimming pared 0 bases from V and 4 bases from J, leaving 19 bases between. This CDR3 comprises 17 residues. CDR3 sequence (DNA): TGTGCCACCAGCAGAGAGGGTGGTATGGGGGGGCAGTACGAGCAGTACTTC. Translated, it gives CATSREGGMGGQYEQYF.

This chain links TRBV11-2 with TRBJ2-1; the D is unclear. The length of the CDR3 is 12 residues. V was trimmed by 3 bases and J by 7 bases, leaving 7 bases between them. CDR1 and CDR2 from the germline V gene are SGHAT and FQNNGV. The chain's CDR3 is CASSFSENEQFF. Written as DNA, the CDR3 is TGTGCCAGCAGCTTTAGTGAAAATGAGCAGTTCTTC.

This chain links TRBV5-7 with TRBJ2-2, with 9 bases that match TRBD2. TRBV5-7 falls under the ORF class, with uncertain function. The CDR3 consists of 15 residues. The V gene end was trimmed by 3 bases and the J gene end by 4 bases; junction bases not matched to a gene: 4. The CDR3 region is CASSSSGRITGELFF. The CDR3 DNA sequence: TGTGCCAGCAGCTCCAGCGGGAGGATCACCGGGGAGCTGTTTTTT.

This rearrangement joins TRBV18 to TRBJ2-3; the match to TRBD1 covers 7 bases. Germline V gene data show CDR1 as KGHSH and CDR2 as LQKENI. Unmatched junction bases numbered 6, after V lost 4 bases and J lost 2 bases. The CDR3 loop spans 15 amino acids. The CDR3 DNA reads TGTGCCAGCTCACTAACAGGGGATCCCACAGATACGCAGTATTTT. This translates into CASSLTGDPTDTQYF. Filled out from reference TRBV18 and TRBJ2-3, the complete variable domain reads NAGVMQNPRHLVRRRGQEARLRCSPMKGHSHVYWYRQLPEEGLKFMVYLQKENIIDESGMPKERFSAEFPKEGPSILRIQQVVRGDSAAYFCASSLTGDPTDTQYFGPGTRLTVL.

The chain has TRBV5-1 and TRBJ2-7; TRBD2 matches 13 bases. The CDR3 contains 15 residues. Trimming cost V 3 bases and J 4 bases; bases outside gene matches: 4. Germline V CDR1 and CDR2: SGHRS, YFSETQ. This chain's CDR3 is CASSWGTSGKYEQYF. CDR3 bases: TGCGCCAGCAGCTGGGGGACTAGCGGGAAATACGAGCAGTACTTC.

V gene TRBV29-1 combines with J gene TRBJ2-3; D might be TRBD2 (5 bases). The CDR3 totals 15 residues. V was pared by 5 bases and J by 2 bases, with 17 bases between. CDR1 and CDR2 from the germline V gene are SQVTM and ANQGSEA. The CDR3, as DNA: TGCAGCGTTAATCGCCGGGAAGGGAACACAGATACGCAGTATTTT. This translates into CSVNRREGNTDTQYF.

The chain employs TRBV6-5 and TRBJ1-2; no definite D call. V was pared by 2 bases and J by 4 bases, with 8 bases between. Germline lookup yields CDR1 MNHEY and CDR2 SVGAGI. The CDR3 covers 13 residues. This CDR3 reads CASSYQSAYGYTF. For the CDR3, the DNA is TGTGCCAGCAGTTACCAGAGCGCCTATGGCTACACCTTC.

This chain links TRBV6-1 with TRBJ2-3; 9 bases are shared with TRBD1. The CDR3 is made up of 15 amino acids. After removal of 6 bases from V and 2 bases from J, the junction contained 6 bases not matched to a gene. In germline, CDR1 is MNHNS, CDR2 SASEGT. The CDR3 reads CASRLQGAFTDTQYF. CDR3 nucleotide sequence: TGTGCCAGCAGATTACAGGGGGCCTTCACAGATACGCAGTATTTT.

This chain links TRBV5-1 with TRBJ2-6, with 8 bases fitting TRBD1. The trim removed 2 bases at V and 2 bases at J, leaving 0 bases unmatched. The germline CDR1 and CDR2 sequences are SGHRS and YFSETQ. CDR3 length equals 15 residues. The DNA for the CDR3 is TGCGCCAGCAGCTTACAGGGGGCTGGGGCCAACGTCCTGACTTTC. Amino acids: CASSLQGAGANVLTF.

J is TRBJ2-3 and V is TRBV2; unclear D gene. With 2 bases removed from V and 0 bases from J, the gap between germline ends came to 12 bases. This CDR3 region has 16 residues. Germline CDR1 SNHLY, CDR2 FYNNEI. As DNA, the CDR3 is TGTGCCAGCAGTGAAAGTGTAGTAGTGAGCACAGATACGCAGTATTTT. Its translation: CASSESVVVSTDTQYF.

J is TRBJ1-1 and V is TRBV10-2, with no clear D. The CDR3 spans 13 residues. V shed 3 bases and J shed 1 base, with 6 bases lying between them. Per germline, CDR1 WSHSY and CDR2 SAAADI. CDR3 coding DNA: TGCGCCAGCAGTGAACAAGAGAACACTGAAGCTTTCTTT. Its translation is CASSEQENTEAFF.

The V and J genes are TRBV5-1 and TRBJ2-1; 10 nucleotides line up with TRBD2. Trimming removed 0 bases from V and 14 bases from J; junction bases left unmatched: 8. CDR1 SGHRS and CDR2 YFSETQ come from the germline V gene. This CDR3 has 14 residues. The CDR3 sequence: CASSLVVAGGFEFF. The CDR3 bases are TGCGCCAGCAGCTTGGTAGTAGCGGGGGGTTTTGAGTTCTTC.

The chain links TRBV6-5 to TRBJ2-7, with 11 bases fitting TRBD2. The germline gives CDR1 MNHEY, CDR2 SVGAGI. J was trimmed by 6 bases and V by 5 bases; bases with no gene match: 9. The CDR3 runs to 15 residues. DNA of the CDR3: TGTGCCAGCAGTGCGACTAGCGGGACAGGAAGCGAGCAGTACTTC. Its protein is CASSATSGTGSEQYF.

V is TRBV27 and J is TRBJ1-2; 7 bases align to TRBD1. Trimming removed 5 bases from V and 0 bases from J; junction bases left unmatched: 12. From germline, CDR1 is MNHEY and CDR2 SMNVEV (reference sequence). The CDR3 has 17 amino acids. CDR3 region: CASSLRGDGVANYGYTF. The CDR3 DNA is TGTGCCAGCAGTCTCAGGGGGGACGGTGTAGCTAACTATGGCTACACCTTC.

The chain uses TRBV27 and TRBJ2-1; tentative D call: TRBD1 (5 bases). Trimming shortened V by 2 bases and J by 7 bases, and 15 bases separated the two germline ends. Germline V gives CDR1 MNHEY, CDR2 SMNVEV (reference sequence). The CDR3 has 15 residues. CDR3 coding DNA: TGTGCCAGCAGTTTACAGGGCCTCCCCGGGAATGAGCAGTTCTTC. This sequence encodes CASSLQGLPGNEQFF.

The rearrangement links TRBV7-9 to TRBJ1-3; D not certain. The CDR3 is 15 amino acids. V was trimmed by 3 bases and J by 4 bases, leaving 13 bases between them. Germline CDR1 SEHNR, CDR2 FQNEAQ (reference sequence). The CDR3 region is CASSFFAGVGNTIYF. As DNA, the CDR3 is TGTGCCAGCAGCTTCTTCGCAGGCGTGGGAAACACCATATATTTT.

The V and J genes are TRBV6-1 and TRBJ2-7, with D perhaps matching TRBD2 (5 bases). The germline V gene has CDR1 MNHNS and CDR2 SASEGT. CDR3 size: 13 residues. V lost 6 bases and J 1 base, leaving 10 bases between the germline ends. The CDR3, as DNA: TGTGCCAGCAGCCCCGGGGTATCCTACGAGCAGTACTTC. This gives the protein CASSPGVSYEQYF.

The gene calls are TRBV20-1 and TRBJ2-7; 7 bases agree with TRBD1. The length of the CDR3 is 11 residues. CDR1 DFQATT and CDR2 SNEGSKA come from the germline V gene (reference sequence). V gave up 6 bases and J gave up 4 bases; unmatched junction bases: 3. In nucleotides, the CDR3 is TGCAGTGCAGGGGGCACTTACGAGCAGTACTTC. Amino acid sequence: CSAGGTYEQYF.

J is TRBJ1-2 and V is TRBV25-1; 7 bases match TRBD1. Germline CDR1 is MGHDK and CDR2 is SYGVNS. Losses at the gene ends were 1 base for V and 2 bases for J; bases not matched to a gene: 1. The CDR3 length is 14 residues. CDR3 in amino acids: CASSESGGNYGYTF. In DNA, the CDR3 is TGTGCCAGCAGTGAATCAGGGGGGAACTATGGCTACACCTTC.

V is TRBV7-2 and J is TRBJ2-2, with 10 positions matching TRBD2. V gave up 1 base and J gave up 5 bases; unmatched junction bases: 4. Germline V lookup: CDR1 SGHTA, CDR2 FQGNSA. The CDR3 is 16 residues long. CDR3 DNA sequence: TGTGCCAGCAGCTTAGTAGCGGGGGGTGGAACCGGGGAGCTGTTTTTT. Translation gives CASSLVAGGGTGELFF.

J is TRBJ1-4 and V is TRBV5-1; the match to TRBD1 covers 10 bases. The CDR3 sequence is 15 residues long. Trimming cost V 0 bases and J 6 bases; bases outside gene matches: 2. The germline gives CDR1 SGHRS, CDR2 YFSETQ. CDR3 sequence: CASSLAGTGDEKLFF. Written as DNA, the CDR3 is TGCGCCAGCAGCTTGGCCGGGACAGGGGATGAAAAACTGTTTTTT.

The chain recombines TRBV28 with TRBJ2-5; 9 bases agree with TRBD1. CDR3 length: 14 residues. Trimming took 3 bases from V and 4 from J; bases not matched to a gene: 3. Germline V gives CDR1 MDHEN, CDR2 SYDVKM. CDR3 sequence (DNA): TGTGCCAGCAGTTTGGGACAGGGAAGAGAGACCCAGTACTTC. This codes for CASSLGQGRETQYF.

This CDR3 reads CASSSSEETQYF. The CDR3 DNA follows: TGTGCCAGCAGCTCTAGTGAGGAGACCCAGTACTTC. The genes are TRBV7-9 and TRBJ2-5; the D is unclear. This CDR3 contains 12 residues. The ends were cut back, 4 bases at V and 5 bases at J, with 8 bases in the middle. Germline loops: CDR1 SEHNR, CDR2 FQNEAQ (reference sequence).

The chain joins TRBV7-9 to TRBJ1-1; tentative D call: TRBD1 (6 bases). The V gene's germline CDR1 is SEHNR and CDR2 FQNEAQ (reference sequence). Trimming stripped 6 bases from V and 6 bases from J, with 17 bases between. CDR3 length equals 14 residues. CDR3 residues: CASRSQGTDPEAFF. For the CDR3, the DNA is TGTGCCAGCAGATCACAGGGCACGGACCCTGAAGCTTTCTTT.

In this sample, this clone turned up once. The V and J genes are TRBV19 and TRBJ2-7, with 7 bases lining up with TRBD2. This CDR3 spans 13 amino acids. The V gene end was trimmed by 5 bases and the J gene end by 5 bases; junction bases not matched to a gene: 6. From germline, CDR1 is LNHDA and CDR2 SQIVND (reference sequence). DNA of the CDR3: TGTGCCAGTAGTCCCCGGGGAGGGGACGAGCAGTACTTC. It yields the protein CASSPRGGDEQYF.